The 7 T cell receptor beta chains given below trace back to one sample, sequenced in a study of blood T cell repertoires in COVID-19. Assay used: immunoSEQ multiplex PCR; TCRdb lists only in-frame clones, some missing. The sample has 55,000 to 85,000 clones; 73% are singletons. The specimen sequenced was peripheral blood. Every receptor here comes from a man in his sixties with acute or convalescent COVID-19.

J is TRBJ1-5 and V is TRBV28; no clear D. V lost 2 bases, J lost 2 bases, and 13 bases lay in between. This CDR3 is 16 amino acids long. CDR1 and CDR2 from the germline V gene are MDHEN and SYDVKM. CDR3 bases: TGTGCCAGCAGTTTACCTAGGAGGATTGGCAATCAGCCCCAGCATTTT. Protein product: CASSLPRRIGNQPQHF.

This chain connects TRBV27 to TRBJ1-2; TRBD1 agrees at 8 bases. Germline CDR1 is MNHEY and CDR2 is SMNVEV (reference sequence). The CDR3 has 16 amino acids. After removal of 5 bases from V and 4 bases from J, the junction contained 12 bases not matched to a gene. The CDR3, as DNA: TGTGCCAGCAGTCCCCAGGGGCGACAGGGGAGCTATGGCTACACCTTC. It is translated as CASSPQGRQGSYGYTF.

The J gene is TRBJ2-1, the V gene TRBV2; 7 bases are a match to TRBD1. Germline CDR1 reads SNHLY; CDR2 reads FYNNEI. V was pared by 4 bases and J by 7 bases, with 4 bases of the junction left unmatched. The CDR3 is made up of 13 amino acids. The CDR3 sequence is CASSGQGKNEQFF. The CDR3 DNA follows: TGTGCCAGCAGTGGACAGGGTAAGAATGAGCAGTTCTTC.

CDR3 DNA sequence: TGTGCCAGCAGCCCCGGGACTAGCGGGGGCAATACAGATACGCAGTATTTT. This encodes CASSPGTSGGNTDTQYF. V and J are TRBV11-3 and TRBJ2-3; 14 nucleotides align to TRBD2. Per the germline V gene, CDR1 is SGHNT and CDR2 is YENEEA. V trimming: 5 bases; J trimming: 3 bases; junction bases outside the gene matches: 7. This CDR3 is built from 17 residues.

The chain recombines TRBV7-9 with TRBJ1-4; D possibly corresponds to TRBD1 (6 bases). CDR1 is SEHNR, CDR2 FQNEAQ, per germline (reference sequence). The CDR3 is made up of 15 amino acids. The ends were cut back, 2 bases at V and 7 bases at J, with 14 bases in the middle. CDR3 residues: CASSLLGGVGEKLFF. Here the CDR3 DNA reads TGTGCCAGCAGCTTATTAGGGGGGGTAGGTGAAAAACTGTTTTTT.

The chain uses TRBV7-2 and TRBJ2-7, with D uncertain. Germline V CDR1 and CDR2: SGHTA, FQGNSA. This CDR3 comprises 14 residues. Trimming removed 5 bases from V and 6 bases from J, with 17 bases in between. CDR3 loop: CASSDPGPLSEQYV. CDR3 nucleotide sequence: TGTGCCAGCAGCGATCCGGGTCCATTGAGCGAGCAGTACGTC.

This chain uses TRBV6-6 with TRBJ1-1; 7 positions match TRBD1. Germline V gives CDR1 MNHNY, CDR2 SVGAGI (reference sequence). This CDR3 is built from 12 residues. V gave up 7 bases and J gave up 9 bases; unmatched junction bases: 8. The CDR3: CASKLEGAKAFF. Written as DNA, the CDR3 is TGTGCCAGCAAGTTGGAGGGGGCGAAAGCTTTCTTT.